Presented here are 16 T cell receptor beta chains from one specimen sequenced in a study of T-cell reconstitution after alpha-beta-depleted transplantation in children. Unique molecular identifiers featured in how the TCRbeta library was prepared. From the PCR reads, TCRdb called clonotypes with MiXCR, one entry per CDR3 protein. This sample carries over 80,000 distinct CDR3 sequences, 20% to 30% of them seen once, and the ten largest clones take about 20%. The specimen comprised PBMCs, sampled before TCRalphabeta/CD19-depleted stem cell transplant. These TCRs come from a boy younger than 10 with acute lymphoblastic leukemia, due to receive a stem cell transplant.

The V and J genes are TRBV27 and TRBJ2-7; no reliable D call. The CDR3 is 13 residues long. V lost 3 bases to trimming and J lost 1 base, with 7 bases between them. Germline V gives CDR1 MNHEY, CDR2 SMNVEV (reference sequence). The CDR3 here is CASSLKLSYEQYF. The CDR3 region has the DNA TGTGCCAGCAGTTTGAAACTTTCCTACGAGCAGTACTTC.

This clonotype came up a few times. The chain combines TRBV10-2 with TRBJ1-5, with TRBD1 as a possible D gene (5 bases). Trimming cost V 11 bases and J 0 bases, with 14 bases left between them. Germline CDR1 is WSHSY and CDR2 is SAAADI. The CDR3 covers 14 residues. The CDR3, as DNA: TGCGCCGGAAACGGGGGGGATAGCAATCAGCCCCAGCATTTT. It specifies CAGNGGDSNQPQHF.

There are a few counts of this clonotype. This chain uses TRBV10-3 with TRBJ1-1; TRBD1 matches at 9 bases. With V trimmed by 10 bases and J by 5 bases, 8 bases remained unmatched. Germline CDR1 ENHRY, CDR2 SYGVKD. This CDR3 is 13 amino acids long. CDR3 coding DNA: TGTGCCACCAGGGACAGGGCTGGGACTGAAGCTTTCTTT. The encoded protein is CATRDRAGTEAFF.

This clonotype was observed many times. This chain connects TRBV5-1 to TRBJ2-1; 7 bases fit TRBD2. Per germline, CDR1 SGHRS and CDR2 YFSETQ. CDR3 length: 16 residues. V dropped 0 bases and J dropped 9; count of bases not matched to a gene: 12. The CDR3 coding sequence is TGCGCCAGCAGCTTGGCCGGGGGGAGGGCCGGAGGTGAGCAGTTCTTC. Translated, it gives CASSLAGGRAGGEQFF.

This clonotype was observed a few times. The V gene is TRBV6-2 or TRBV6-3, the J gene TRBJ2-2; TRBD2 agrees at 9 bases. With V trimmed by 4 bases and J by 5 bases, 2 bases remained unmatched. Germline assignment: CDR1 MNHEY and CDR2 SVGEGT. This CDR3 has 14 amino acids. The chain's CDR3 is CASSWTSETGELFF. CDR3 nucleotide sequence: TGTGCCAGCAGTTGGACTAGCGAGACCGGGGAGCTGTTTTTT.

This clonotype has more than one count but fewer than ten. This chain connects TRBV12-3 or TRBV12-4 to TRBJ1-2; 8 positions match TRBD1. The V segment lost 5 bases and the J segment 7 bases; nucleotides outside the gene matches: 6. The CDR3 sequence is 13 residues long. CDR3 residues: CASSRQGRAGYTF. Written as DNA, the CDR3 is TGTGCCAGCAGTAGACAGGGGCGTGCTGGCTACACCTTC.

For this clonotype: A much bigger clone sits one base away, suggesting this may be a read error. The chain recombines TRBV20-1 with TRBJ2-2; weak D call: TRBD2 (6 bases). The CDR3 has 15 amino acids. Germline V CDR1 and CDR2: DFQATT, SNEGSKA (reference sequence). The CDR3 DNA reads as TGCAGTGGTAGAGATGGCGGGACCCGCACCGGGGAGCTGTTTTTT. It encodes CSGRDGGTRTGELFF.

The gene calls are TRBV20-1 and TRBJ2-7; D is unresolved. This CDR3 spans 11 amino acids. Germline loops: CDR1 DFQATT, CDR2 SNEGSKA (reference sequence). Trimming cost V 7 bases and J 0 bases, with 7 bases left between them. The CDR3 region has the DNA TGCAGTGTAGGTGACTCCTACGAGCAGTACTTC. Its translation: CSVGDSYEQYF.

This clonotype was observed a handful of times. CDR3 region: CSARDPMEGNTDTQYF. In DNA, the CDR3 is TGCAGTGCTAGAGATCCGATGGAGGGGAACACAGATACGCAGTATTTT. This chain uses TRBV20-1 with TRBJ2-3, with D perhaps TRBD2 (6 bases). Trimming took off 0 bases at V and 2 bases at J, with 15 bases between the two ends. The CDR3 is made up of 16 amino acids. Germline V gives CDR1 DFQATT, CDR2 SNEGSKA (reference sequence).

The CDR3, as DNA: TGTGCCAGCAGTTTAGCTAGCGGAGCCAATGAGCAGTTCTTC. Amino acids: CASSLASGANEQFF. The chain links TRBV12-3 or TRBV12-4 to TRBJ2-1; a weak D match, TRBD2 (6 bases). Trimming left V 0 bases short and J 6 bases short, with 9 bases between. The CDR3 extends over 14 amino acids.

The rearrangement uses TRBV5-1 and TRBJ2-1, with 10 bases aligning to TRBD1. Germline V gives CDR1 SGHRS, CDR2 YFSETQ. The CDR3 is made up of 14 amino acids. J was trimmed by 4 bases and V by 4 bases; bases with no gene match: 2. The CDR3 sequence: CASSLGQGYNEQFF. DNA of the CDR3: TGCGCCAGCAGCCTGGGACAGGGGTACAATGAGCAGTTCTTC.

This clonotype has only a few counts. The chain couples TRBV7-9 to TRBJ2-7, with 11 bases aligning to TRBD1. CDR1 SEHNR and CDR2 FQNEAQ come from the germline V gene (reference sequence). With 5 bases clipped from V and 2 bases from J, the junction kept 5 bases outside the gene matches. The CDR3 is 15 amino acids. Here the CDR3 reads CASSTGTGGTYEQYF. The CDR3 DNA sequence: TGTGCCAGCAGCACTGGGACAGGGGGTACCTACGAGCAGTACTTC.

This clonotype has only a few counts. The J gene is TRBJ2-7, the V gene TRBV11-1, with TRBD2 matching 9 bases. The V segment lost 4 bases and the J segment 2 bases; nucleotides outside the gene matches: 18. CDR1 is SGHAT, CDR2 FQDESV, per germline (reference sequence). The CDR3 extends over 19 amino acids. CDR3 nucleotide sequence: TGTGCCAGCAGCTCAACTTTAAACCTCCGACTAGCGGTGACCTACGAGCAGTACTTC. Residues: CASSSTLNLRLAVTYEQYF.

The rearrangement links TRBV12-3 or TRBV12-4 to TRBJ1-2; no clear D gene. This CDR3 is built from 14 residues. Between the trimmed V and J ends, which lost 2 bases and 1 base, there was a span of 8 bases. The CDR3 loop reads CASSLSQNNYGYTF. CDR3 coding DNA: TGTGCCAGCAGTTTATCCCAGAATAACTATGGCTACACCTTC.

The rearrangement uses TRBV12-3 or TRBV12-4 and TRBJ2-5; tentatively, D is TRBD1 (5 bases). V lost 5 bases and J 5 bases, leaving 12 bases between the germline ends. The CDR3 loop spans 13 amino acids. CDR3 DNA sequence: TGTGCCAGCAGTAAAGGGGCCCGGGAGACCCAGTACTTC. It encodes CASSKGARETQYF.

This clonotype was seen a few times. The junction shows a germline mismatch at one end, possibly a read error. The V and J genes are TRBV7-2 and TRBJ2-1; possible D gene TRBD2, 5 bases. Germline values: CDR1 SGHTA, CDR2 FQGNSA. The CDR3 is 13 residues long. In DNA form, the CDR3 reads TGTGCCAGCAGCCTAGACCCGGGGTCGCGGCCATACTTC. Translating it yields CASSLDPGSRPYF.